This TCR beta chain was found in a study of shared clonotypes between healthy human individuals. Germline loops: CDR1 SGDLS, CDR2 YYNGEE. V shed 0 bases and J shed 6 bases, with 13 bases lying between them. This CDR3 has 14 amino acids. It was on ten immunoSEQ deep assay plates that unsorted PBMC DNA was sequenced. Clones were read by immunoSEQ multiplex PCR, and TCRdb kept only the in-frame ones, dropping some. The sample lists roughly 500,000 clones, around 79% occurring once. General study results and limits: Since donors were few, the genetic and exposure-history diversity represented was limited. The authors sampled blood alone, and tissue repertoires likely differ.

Remarks on this clone: Its antigen is undetermined.

This clonotype was obtained from a woman between 35 and 50 years old in good health. Some clones in this sample may be carry-over from other donors' samples. This chain connects TRBV9 to TRBJ2-7, with unresolved D. Sequencing input: PBMCs. CDR3 protein: CASSVDGHLGEQYF. The CDR3 nucleotides read TGTGCCAGCAGCGTAGACGGCCATTTAGGCGAGCAGTACTTC. Based on the CDR3 plus reference TRBV9 and TRBJ2-7, the full variable domain is DSGVTQTPKHLITATGQRVTLRCSPRSGDLSVYWYQQSLDQGLQFLIQYYNGEERAKGNILERFSAQQFPDLHSELNLSSLELGDSALYFCASSVDGHLGEQYFGPGTRLTVT.